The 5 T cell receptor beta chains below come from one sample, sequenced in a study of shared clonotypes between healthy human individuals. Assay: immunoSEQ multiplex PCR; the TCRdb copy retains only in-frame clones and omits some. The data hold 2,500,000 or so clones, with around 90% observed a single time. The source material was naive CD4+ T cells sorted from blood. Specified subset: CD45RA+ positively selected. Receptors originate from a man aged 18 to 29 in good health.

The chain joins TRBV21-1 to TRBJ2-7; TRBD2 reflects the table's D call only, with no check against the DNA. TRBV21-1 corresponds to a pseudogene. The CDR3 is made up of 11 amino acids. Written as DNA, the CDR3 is TGTGCCAGCAGCAAATCTAACGAGCAGTACTTC. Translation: CASSKSNEQYF.

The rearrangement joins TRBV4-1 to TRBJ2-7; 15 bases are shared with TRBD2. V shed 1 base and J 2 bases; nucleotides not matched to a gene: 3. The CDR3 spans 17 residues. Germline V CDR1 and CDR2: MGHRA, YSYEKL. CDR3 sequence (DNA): TGCGCCAGCAGCCAAGGAGGACTAGCGGGAGGGCCCTACGAGCAGTACTTC. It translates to CASSQGGLAGGPYEQYF.

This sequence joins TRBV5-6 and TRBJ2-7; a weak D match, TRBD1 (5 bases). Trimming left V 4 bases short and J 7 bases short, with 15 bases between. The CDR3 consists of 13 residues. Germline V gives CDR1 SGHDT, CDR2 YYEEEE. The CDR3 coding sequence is TGTGCCAGCAGCCATGACAGTCCTGGGGAGCAGTACTTC. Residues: CASSHDSPGEQYF.

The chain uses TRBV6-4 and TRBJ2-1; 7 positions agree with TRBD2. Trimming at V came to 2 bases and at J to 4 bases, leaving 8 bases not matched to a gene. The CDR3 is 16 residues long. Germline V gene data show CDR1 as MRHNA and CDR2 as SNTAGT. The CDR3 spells CASSDPPAGSYNEQFF. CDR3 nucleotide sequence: TGTGCCAGCAGTGACCCCCCAGCGGGAAGTTACAATGAGCAGTTCTTC.

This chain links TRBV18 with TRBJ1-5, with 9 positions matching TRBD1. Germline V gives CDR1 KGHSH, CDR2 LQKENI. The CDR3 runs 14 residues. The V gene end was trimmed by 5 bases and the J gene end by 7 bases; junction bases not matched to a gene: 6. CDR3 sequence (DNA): TGTGCCAGCTCATACGGGACAGGGTTCCAGCCCCAGCATTTT. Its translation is CASSYGTGFQPQHF.